Detailed here is one T cell receptor (beta chain). The data belong to a study of blood T cell repertoires in COVID-19. Study at large: Both acute and convalescent COVID-19 samples were obtained from the United States, Italy and Spain. T cells, B-cell-depleted T cells, or PBMCs supplied cDNA or gDNA.

As originally analysed: Using reference gene primer amplification, nucleated cell counts were estimated. TCRdb's copy holds only in-frame clones and misses some; the assay was immunoSEQ multiplex PCR. That table furnishes V, J and clone size, whereas the DNA furnished D and trimming. Among about 110,000 clones, approximately 82% were seen once, and the ten largest hold about 3.8%. This TCR was recovered from an elderly woman with acute or convalescent COVID-19. The sequencing sample was made of peripheral blood.

The CDR3 reads CASSRGGSTYEQYF. CDR3 nucleotide sequence: TGTGCCAGCAGTAGGGGGGGGTCGACTTACGAGCAGTACTTC. The chain uses TRBV27 and TRBJ2-7; the D gene is possibly TRBD2 (7 bases). Trimming removed 5 bases at V and 4 bases at J, with 15 bases between. Germline CDR1 MNHEY, CDR2 SMNVEV (reference sequence). The CDR3 has 14 residues.